This is a list of T cell receptor beta chains from one sample in a study of T cells after yellow fever vaccination. From the 5' RACE reads, TCRdb called clonotypes with MiXCR, one entry per CDR3 protein. The table shows some 320,000 distinct CDR3 sequences, with approximately 9% occurring only once. The sequenced sample was PBMCs, obtained on the day of the first yellow fever vaccination. Receptors were obtained from a man younger than 35 who received the YFV17D yellow fever vaccine. Each CDR3 is given with its conserved first and last residue. The D gene is left open where the match is weak. Clone size, where shown, is once, few, many, or a class for clones that have expanded.

d_call j_call clone_size v_call cdr3_nt cdr3_aa
NA TRBJ2-3 many TRBV10-3 TGTGCCATCCGGGACCTGACGGGAGATACGCAGTATTTT CAIRDLTGDTQYF
NA TRBJ1-6 few TRBV15 TGTGCCACCAGCGGAACCAGGGTAGGGAATTCACCCCTCCACTTT CATSGTRVGNSPLHF
NA TRBJ1-2 many TRBV12-3/TRBV12-4 TGTGCCAGCAGTTTAGGGGCAGGCTACACCTTC CASSLGAGYTF
TRBD1 TRBJ1-5 NA TRBV2 TGTGCCAGCAGCCCGACAGGGGGTCAGCCCCAGCATTTT CASSPTGGQPQHF
TRBD1 TRBJ1-2 NA TRBV7-9 TGTGCCAGCAGCCTAGAAGGGGACAGGGGACTCTATGGCTACACCTTC CASSLEGDRGLYGYTF
NA TRBJ1-1 NA TRBV20-1 TGCAGTGCTAGAGATCCGGCGGGGGAGGGGACTGAAGCTTTCTTT CSARDPAGEGTEAFF
TRBD1 TRBJ2-3 NA TRBV11-2 TGTGCCAGCAGCTTAGAGGGAAGGGGGCGAGATACGCAGTATTTT CASSLEGRGRDTQYF
TRBD2 TRBJ2-2 NA TRBV9 TGTGCCAGCAGCTTTAGCGGGGGGACGAACACCGGGGAGCTGTTTTTT CASSFSGGTNTGELFF
NA TRBJ2-5 few TRBV5-4 TGTGCCAGCAGCCGGGAATTTCAAGAGACCCAGTACTTC CASSREFQETQYF
NA TRBJ1-2 NA TRBV30 TGTGCCTGGAGTTGGGTAGGGGATGGCTACACCTTC CAWSWVGDGYTF
TRBD1 TRBJ1-2 few TRBV4-3 TGCGCCAGCAGCCGTACTATAGACAGGGGCCCTAACTATGGCTACACCTTC CASSRTIDRGPNYGYTF
TRBD2 TRBJ2-1 NA TRBV5-1 TGCGCCAGCAGCTTGGCCGGAGCGGGGGGTAATGAGCAGTTCTTC CASSLAGAGGNEQFF
NA TRBJ2-3 few TRBV20-1 TGCAGTGCTAGAGTGGGGGCCGACCGAACAGATACGCAGTATTTT CSARVGADRTDTQYF
NA TRBJ1-1 NA TRBV28 TGTGCCAGCAGCCCGCCGCTTTGGGGGGGGACTGAAGCTTTCTTT CASSPPLWGGTEAFF
TRBD1 TRBJ2-2 once TRBV3-1 TGTGCCAGCAGTTCGCTCGGGGACAGACTAACGAACACCGGGGAGCTGTTTTTT CASSSLGDRLTNTGELFF
TRBD2 TRBJ2-1 few TRBV4-3 TGCGCCAGCAGCCAAGTGGGGACTACGCCGGTGGGTGAGCAGTTCTTC CASSQVGTTPVGEQFF
NA TRBJ2-7 few TRBV4-3 TGCGCCAGCAGCCAAGATCGAGGGGACTACGAGCAGTACTTC CASSQDRGDYEQYF
NA TRBJ1-2 many TRBV4-3 TGCGCCAGCAGCCAAGTGTCCGGGACATTCGTCTATGGCTACACCTTC CASSQVSGTFVYGYTF
NA TRBJ2-7 few TRBV10-2 TGCGCCAGCAGCTACGGACCGTCCGAGCAGTACTTC CASSYGPSEQYF
NA TRBJ1-1 few TRBV19 TGTGCCAGTAGATTACAGGGAGGGGGGGCTGAAGCTTTCTTT CASRLQGGGAEAFF
NA TRBJ2-7 NA TRBV4-1 TGCGCCAGCAGCCAGAGGGTGAGAGGCGAGCAGTACTTC CASSQRVRGEQYF
NA TRBJ1-1 NA TRBV4-2 TGTGCCAGCAGCCGGGGAGGAACGGAAAACACTGAAGCTTTCTTT CASSRGGTENTEAFF
TRBD1 TRBJ2-1 few TRBV24-1 TGTGCCACCAGTGACCCGGGGACAGGGGGTGGATGGGGCAATGAGCAGTTCTTC CATSDPGTGGGWGNEQFF
NA TRBJ1-1 NA TRBV10-3 TGTGCCATCAGTCCCCGGGAGGCCATTGAAGCTTTCTTT CAISPREAIEAFF
NA TRBJ1-2 few TRBV6-5 TGTGCCAGCCATAGGGGGGATGGCTACACCTTC CASHRGDGYTF
NA TRBJ1-5 few TRBV18 TGTGCCAGCTCACCCCCGGGGAGGGCTCATCAGCCCCAGCATTTT CASSPPGRAHQPQHF
NA TRBJ2-5 NA TRBV12-5 TGTGCTAGTGGTTCGACTCTCGCGGGGACCCAGTACTTC CASGSTLAGTQYF
NA TRBJ1-1 NA TRBV4-2 TGTGCCAGCAGCCAAGGGAAAGGGGACGGATTGGGCACTGAAGCTTTCTTT CASSQGKGDGLGTEAFF
NA TRBJ2-5 many TRBV4-1 TGCGCCAGCAGCTCGCGACTTATCTTTGAGACCCAGTACTTC CASSSRLIFETQYF
NA TRBJ1-6 NA TRBV6-1 TGTGCCAGCAGTGTTGAGGACGGGCTGATTTTTTCACCCCTCCACTTT CASSVEDGLIFSPLHF
NA TRBJ1-6 NA TRBV12-3/TRBV12-4 TGTGCCAGCAGGCATAAGGCGGATCCAGCCTCGCCCCTCCTCTTT CASRHKADPASPLLF
NA TRBJ2-7 many TRBV7-6 TGTGCCAGCAGCCCCTGGACGGATTCCTACGAGCAGTACTTC CASSPWTDSYEQYF
NA TRBJ2-2 few TRBV7-7 TGTGCTATACGCGATCGGAACACCGGGGAGCTGTTTTTT CAIRDRNTGELFF
NA TRBJ2-5 many TRBV12-3/TRBV12-4 TGTGCCAGCAGCCAGCGAGGTGACTTCCAAGAGACCCAGTACTTC CASSQRGDFQETQYF
NA TRBJ2-1 few TRBV20-1 TGCAGTGCTAGAGTTGGGGCCCTTAATGGGAATGAGCAGTTCTTC CSARVGALNGNEQFF
NA TRBJ2-3 NA TRBV5-1 TGCGCCAGCAGCTTGTATCGGGCCAGCCTGTCCACGCAGTATTTT CASSLYRASLSTQYF
NA TRBJ2-3 many TRBV5-1 TGCGCCAGCGGACCCGGGAGCACAGATACGCAGTATTTT CASGPGSTDTQYF
TRBD1 TRBJ1-2 few TRBV24-1 TGTGCCACCAGTGAGCCCGACAGGGGCTATGGCTACACCTTC CATSEPDRGYGYTF
NA TRBJ2-3 NA TRBV10-1 TGCGCCAGCAGTGAGGAGGGGCGAGGCACAGATACGCAGTATTTT CASSEEGRGTDTQYF